This T cell receptor (beta chain) is from a study of control samples from healthy donors and cancer patients. Clones were read by immunoSEQ multiplex PCR, and TCRdb kept only the in-frame ones, dropping some. The sample carries 90,000 to 130,000 clones, 88% recorded once. Sequencing was performed on PBMCs. The receptor's source is a woman aged 55-70 years with lung cancer.

The CDR3 reads CASRRQGAQYGYTF. DNA for the CDR3: TGTGCCAGCAGACGACAGGGGGCCCAGTATGGCTACACCTTC. The chain employs TRBV6-5 and TRBJ1-2, with 10 bases matching TRBD1. J lost 5 bases, V lost 6 bases, and 6 bases had no gene match. The germline gives CDR1 MNHEY, CDR2 SVGAGI. The CDR3 sequence is 14 residues long.